Shown below are 20 T cell receptor beta chains from a single sample sequenced in a study of technical replicates of blood from a few donors. Libraries were prepared by immunoSEQ multiplex PCR; TCRdb keeps only in-frame clonotypes and omits some of them. The repertoire holds approximately 92,000 clones, 95% seen once, with over 0.2% in the top ten. The sequencing input was T cells isolated from PBMCs. The receptors were sampled from a human donor in good health.

The J gene is TRBJ1-1, the V gene TRBV10-1; a weak D match, TRBD1 (6 bases). The CDR3 contains 13 residues. Trimming left V 5 bases short and J 7 bases short, with 14 bases between. Per germline, CDR1 WNHNN and CDR2 SYGVQD (reference sequence). The CDR3 here is CASSQGTLGEAFF. In DNA form, the CDR3 reads TGCGCCAGCAGTCAGGGGACCCTGGGTGAAGCTTTCTTT.

The chain uses TRBV28 and TRBJ2-7, with D uncertain. The ends were cut back, 5 bases at V and 0 bases at J, with 11 bases in the middle. The CDR3 is made up of 14 amino acids. The germline gives CDR1 MDHEN, CDR2 SYDVKM. In DNA, the CDR3 is TGTGCCAGCAGTCCTCCGGTCTCCTCCTACGAGCAGTACTTC. It yields the protein CASSPPVSSYEQYF. Combining the CDR3 with reference TRBV28 and TRBJ2-7 gives the whole variable domain DVKVTQSSRYLVKRTGEKVFLECVQDMDHENMFWYRQDPGLGLRLIYFSYDVKMKEKGDIPEGYSVSREKKERFSLILESASTNQTSMYLCASSPPVSSYEQYFGPGTRLTVT.

The chain has TRBV2 and TRBJ2-7, with 8 bases lining up with TRBD2. The germline CDR1 and CDR2 sequences are SNHLY and FYNNEI. V trimming: 2 bases; J trimming: 4 bases; junction bases outside the gene matches: 13. The CDR3 has 17 residues. The CDR3 DNA is TGTGCCAGCAGTGAATCCGGGAGGGAGGCGGGGAAATACGAGCAGTACTTC. Encoded protein: CASSESGREAGKYEQYF. Filled out from reference TRBV2 and TRBJ2-7, the complete variable domain reads EPEVTQTPSHQVTQMGQEVILRCVPISNHLYFYWYRQILGQKVEFLVSFYNNEISEKSEIFDDQFSVERPDGSNFTLKIRSTKLEDSAMYFCASSESGREAGKYEQYFGPGTRLTVT.

The chain uses TRBV4-1 and TRBJ1-5; possibly TRBD1 for D (5 bases). The V gene lost 1 base and the J gene lost 6 bases, with 10 bases spanning the gap. Per the germline V gene, CDR1 is MGHRA and CDR2 is YSYEKL. The CDR3 covers 14 residues. The CDR3 here is CASSQVGGSQPQHF. In DNA, the CDR3 is TGCGCCAGCAGCCAAGTGGGGGGATCTCAGCCCCAGCATTTT.

The chain recombines TRBV30 with TRBJ2-3; D is perhaps TRBD1 (5 bases). Germline lookup yields CDR1 GTSNPN and CDR2 SVGIG (reference sequence). The V gene lost 4 bases and the J gene lost 4 bases, with 9 bases spanning the gap. The length of the CDR3 is 12 residues. The CDR3 spells CAWKGLADTQYF. In DNA form, the CDR3 reads TGTGCCTGGAAGGGGTTAGCAGATACGCAGTATTTT.

V and J are TRBV29-1 and TRBJ2-6; D tentatively reads TRBD1 or TRBD2 (6 bases each). V was trimmed by 5 bases and J by 4 bases, leaving 12 bases between them. The CDR3 is 14 amino acids. Germline V gene sequence: CDR1 SQVTM, CDR2 ANQGSEA. CDR3 sequence (DNA): TGCAGCGTTCAAGGGGGGCGGGGGGCCAACGTCCTGACTTTC. It specifies CSVQGGRGANVLTF.

This chain connects TRBV12-5 to TRBJ2-7, with TRBD1 matching over 9 bases. Germline assignment: CDR1 LGHNT and CDR2 FRNRAP. J was trimmed by 2 bases and V by 0 bases; bases with no gene match: 11. The length of the CDR3 is 18 residues. The CDR3 coding sequence is TGTGCTAGTGGTTTGGTACAGACGGGGACAGGGTGGCCCTACGAGCAGTACTTC. Encoded protein: CASGLVQTGTGWPYEQYF. Supplemented by reference TRBV12-5 and TRBJ2-7, the full variable domain reads DARVTQTPRHKVTEMGQEVTMRCQPILGHNTVFWYRQTMMQGLELLAYFRNRAPLDDSGMPKDRFSAEMPDATLATLKIQPSEPRDSAVYFCASGLVQTGTGWPYEQYFGPGTRLTVT.

The V call is TRBV5-6, the J call TRBJ2-3, with 10 bases that match TRBD2. There are 17 residues in the CDR3. J was trimmed by 7 bases and V by 2 bases; bases with no gene match: 13. CDR1 and CDR2 from the germline V gene are SGHDT and YYEEEE. The CDR3 loop is CASSLIRASGSYYTQYF. The CDR3 coding sequence is TGTGCCAGCAGCTTAATAAGGGCTAGCGGGAGCTACTATACGCAGTATTTT. The full variable domain, rest sourced from reference TRBV5-6 and TRBJ2-3, is DAGVTQSPTHLIKTRGQQVTLRCSPKSGHDTVSWYQQALGQGPQFIFQYYEEEERQRGNFPDRFSGHQFPNYSSELNVNALLLGDSALYLCASSLIRASGSYYTQYFGPGTRLTVL.

The chain joins TRBV18 to TRBJ1-1; unclear D gene. CDR3 length equals 16 residues. Looked up from germline, CDR1 is KGHSH and CDR2 is LQKENI. The V end was cut by 2 bases, the J end by 1 base, with 14 bases between. The CDR3 sequence: CASSPNSGEWNTEAFF. CDR3 DNA: TGTGCCAGCTCACCAAACTCCGGGGAATGGAACACTGAAGCTTTCTTT.

This rearrangement joins TRBV4-2 to TRBJ2-7; 7 bases line up with TRBD1. Per germline, CDR1 LGHNA and CDR2 YNFKEQ. V shed 2 bases, J shed 4 bases, and the junction held 5 bases outside the gene matches. The CDR3 runs to 14 residues. The CDR3 region has the DNA TGTGCCAGCAGCCAAAGGGACAGAGAGTACGAGCAGTACTTC. It translates to CASSQRDREYEQYF.

V is TRBV19 and J is TRBJ2-3; D remains ambiguous. CDR1 is LNHDA, CDR2 SQIVND, per germline (reference sequence). Trimming cost V 9 bases and J 2 bases, with 15 bases left between them. The CDR3 runs 14 residues. The CDR3 loop is CASRLNQHTDTQYF. DNA for the CDR3: TGTGCCAGCCGACTTAACCAACACACAGATACGCAGTATTTT.

The count of this clone is one. V and J are TRBV19 and TRBJ2-7, with D possibly TRBD2 on 6 matching bases. Germline V gives CDR1 LNHDA, CDR2 SQIVND (reference sequence). The CDR3 has 15 residues. V lost 3 bases, J lost 7 bases, and 19 bases lay in between. CDR3 region: CASSIRGMGGVEQYF. The CDR3 DNA reads as TGTGCCAGTAGTATTCGGGGGATGGGGGGTGTGGAGCAGTACTTC.

This clone was picked up one time. V usage is TRBV7-9 and J usage is TRBJ2-3; 8 bases line up with TRBD2. Looked up from germline, CDR1 is SEHNR and CDR2 is FQNEAQ (reference sequence). This CDR3 is 15 amino acids long. V lost 4 bases and J lost 2; bases outside the gene matches: 5. The CDR3 region has the DNA TGTGCCAGCAGCTCCCTTAGCGGGGACACAGATACGCAGTATTTT. This encodes CASSSLSGDTDTQYF.

This sequence joins TRBV6-4 and TRBJ1-2; the match to TRBD1 covers 9 bases. The CDR3 spans 16 residues. The germline V gene encodes CDR1 MRHNA and CDR2 SNTAGT. J lost 5 bases, V lost 3 bases, and 10 bases had no gene match. The CDR3 spells CASSELGGQGWYGYTF. The CDR3 DNA reads as TGTGCCAGCAGTGAACTCGGAGGACAGGGGTGGTATGGCTACACCTTC.

The chain couples TRBV18 to TRBJ1-1; D uncertain. V lost 4 bases, J lost 2 bases, and 14 bases lay in between. The length of the CDR3 is 15 residues. CDR1 and CDR2 (germline): KGHSH, LQKENI. CDR3 nucleotide sequence: TGTGCCAGCTCACTGCGGGAGACAATAAACACTGAAGCTTTCTTT. It specifies CASSLRETINTEAFF. The full variable domain, completed using reference TRBV18 and TRBJ1-1, is NAGVMQNPRHLVRRRGQEARLRCSPMKGHSHVYWYRQLPEEGLKFMVYLQKENIIDESGMPKERFSAEFPKEGPSILRIQQVVRGDSAAYFCASSLRETINTEAFFGQGTRLTVV.

The V call is TRBV28, the J call TRBJ2-2, with D possibly TRBD2 on 6 matching bases. Germline V gene data show CDR1 as MDHEN and CDR2 as SYDVKM. The V end lost 6 bases, the J end lost 4 bases, and 21 bases lay between the germline ends. This CDR3 is 17 amino acids long. CDR3 nucleotides: TGTGCCAGCAGGATGGCCGGTAGATTAGCGGTCACCGGGGAGCTGTTTTTT. Its translation is CASRMAGRLAVTGELFF.

The V and J genes are TRBV19 and TRBJ2-1, with no clear D. The CDR3 totals 16 residues. CDR1 is LNHDA, CDR2 SQIVND, per germline (reference sequence). V lost 7 bases and J lost 2, with 18 bases in between. CDR3 bases: TGTGCCAGTACTCCACAAAGCGTCCCTACCTACAATGAGCAGTTCTTC. It yields the protein CASTPQSVPTYNEQFF.

The J gene is TRBJ2-1, the V gene TRBV5-1; 7 positions match TRBD1. The CDR3 spans 15 residues. Germline values: CDR1 SGHRS, CDR2 YFSETQ. V shed 4 bases and J 4 bases; nucleotides not matched to a gene: 8. The CDR3 reads CASSRGQVNYNEQFF. In DNA, the CDR3 is TGCGCCAGCAGCCGCGGACAGGTTAATTACAATGAGCAGTTCTTC.

V gene TRBV11-3 combines with J gene TRBJ1-2, with D possibly TRBD1 on 6 matching bases. This CDR3 is built from 15 residues. Per the germline V gene, CDR1 is SGHNT and CDR2 is YENEEA. V shed 5 bases and J shed 5 bases, with 18 bases lying between them. CDR3: CASSPRSGGAYGYTF. The DNA for the CDR3 is TGTGCCAGCAGCCCTAGGAGCGGGGGCGCGTATGGCTACACCTTC.

This chain links TRBV29-1 with TRBJ1-1; TRBD1 matches at 7 bases. The germline V gene has CDR1 SQVTM and CDR2 ANQGSEA. The CDR3 extends over 15 amino acids. J gave up 2 bases and V 5 bases, and 11 bases lay outside the gene matches. In nucleotides, the CDR3 is TGCAGCGTTTCGTTCACCGGGACAGAAAACACTGAAGCTTTCTTT. This translates into CSVSFTGTENTEAFF.